The 10 T cell receptor beta chains below come from one sample, sequenced in a study of PD-1 blockade in classical Hodgkin lymphoma. TCRdb's copy holds only in-frame clones and misses some; the assay was immunoSEQ multiplex PCR. The table shows around 90,000 clones, with approximately 78% occurring only once. Time point denoted: cycle 4 day 1 (C4D1), after less than 7 weeks of nivolumab. All patients relapsed after autologous stem cell transplantation, and brentuximab vedotin exposure varied. This material consisted of peripheral blood mononuclear cells (PBMCs), taken before the fourth cycle of nivolumab. Receptors were obtained from a human donor with classical Hodgkin lymphoma.

The chain is built from TRBV6-5 and TRBJ1-1, with D possibly matching TRBD1 (6 bases). Trimming took 4 bases from V and 2 from J, leaving 17 bases between them. The germline CDR1 and CDR2 sequences are MNHEY and SVGAGI. The CDR3 is 16 residues long. For the CDR3, the DNA is TGTGCCAGCAGTTGCCGGATCACAGGGACCAACACTGAAGCTTTCTTT. Protein: CASSCRITGTNTEAFF.

The chain joins TRBV9 to TRBJ2-1; tentatively, D is TRBD2 (6 bases). V was cut by 3 bases and J by 0 bases, with 13 bases left in between. The length of the CDR3 is 16 residues. Germline V lookup: CDR1 SGDLS, CDR2 YYNGEE. CDR3 DNA sequence: TGTGCCAGCAGCGATGGGCGGGGCCTCTCCTACAATGAGCAGTTCTTC. Protein: CASSDGRGLSYNEQFF. Complete variable domain (other parts from reference TRBV9 and TRBJ2-1): DSGVTQTPKHLITATGQRVTLRCSPRSGDLSVYWYQQSLDQGLQFLIQYYNGEERAKGNILERFSAQQFPDLHSELNLSSLELGDSALYFCASSDGRGLSYNEQFFGPGTRLTVL.

This chain links TRBV4-1 with TRBJ2-7; D is perhaps TRBD2 (6 bases). Trimming shortened V by 0 bases and J by 1 base, and 19 bases separated the two germline ends. The CDR3 extends over 18 amino acids. Germline lookup yields CDR1 MGHRA and CDR2 YSYEKL. CDR3 in amino acids: CASSQDPLRAGPSYEQYF. CDR3 nucleotide sequence: TGCGCCAGCAGCCAAGATCCGTTGAGAGCGGGTCCTTCCTACGAGCAGTACTTC.

The V call is TRBV10-3, the J call TRBJ1-5; TRBD1 might be the D (5 bases). Trimming pared 1 base from V and 1 base from J, leaving 8 bases between. This CDR3 has 15 residues. Germline V lookup: CDR1 ENHRY, CDR2 SYGVKD. The CDR3 sequence is CAISEYRDSNQPQHF. CDR3 in DNA: TGTGCCATCAGTGAGTATCGGGACAGCAATCAGCCCCAGCATTTT.

This clone showed up just a few times. The rearrangement links TRBV5-8 to TRBJ1-4, with unresolved D. The CDR3 has 17 residues. Trimming pared 5 bases from V and 2 bases from J, leaving 19 bases between. CDR1 and CDR2 from the germline V gene are SGHTS and YDEGEE. CDR3 region: CASSFRSGWATNEKLFF. Here the CDR3 DNA reads TGTGCCAGCAGTTTTCGATCTGGCTGGGCCACTAATGAAAAACTGTTTTTT.

V usage is TRBV28 and J usage is TRBJ2-1; D unresolved. The CDR3 has 13 residues. Germline lookup yields CDR1 MDHEN and CDR2 SYDVKM. The ends were cut back, 2 bases at V and 2 bases at J, with 4 bases in the middle. The CDR3 reads CASSLGTYNEQFF. CDR3 coding DNA: TGTGCCAGCAGTTTAGGGACCTACAATGAGCAGTTCTTC.

V usage is TRBV14 and J usage is TRBJ1-3; D is possibly TRBD1 (5 bases). The CDR3 length is 14 residues. Between the trimmed V and J ends, which lost 5 bases and 0 bases, there was a span of 8 bases. Germline assignment: CDR1 SGHDN and CDR2 FVKESK. CDR3 loop: CASSDRLSGNTIYF. The CDR3 DNA reads TGTGCCAGCAGCGACAGACTCTCTGGAAACACCATATATTTT.

The chain couples TRBV6-6 to TRBJ2-5; no firm D call. This CDR3 is built from 11 residues. Trimming removed 2 bases at V and 5 bases at J, with 3 bases between. CDR1 and CDR2 (germline): MNHNY, SVGAGI (reference sequence). The CDR3 region is CASSYEETQYF. The CDR3 DNA sequence: TGTGCCAGCAGTTACGAGGAGACCCAGTACTTC.

This clone has a count of ten or more. The rearrangement links TRBV9 to TRBJ1-3, with D uncertain. This CDR3 comprises 16 residues. Germline V gene sequence: CDR1 SGDLS, CDR2 YYNGEE. Trimming cost V 0 bases and J 0 bases, with 10 bases left between them. Here the CDR3 DNA reads TGTGCCAGCAGCGTAGTTGGCACCGGCTCTGGAAACACCATATATTTT. The encoded protein is CASSVVGTGSGNTIYF.

The chain links TRBV4-1 to TRBJ1-2; D is undetermined. Germline V lookup: CDR1 MGHRA, CDR2 YSYEKL. This CDR3 region has 15 residues. Trimming took 0 bases from V and 7 from J, leaving 15 bases between them. This CDR3 is CASSQDLAEARGYTF. The CDR3 bases are TGCGCCAGCAGCCAAGATCTGGCCGAGGCACGTGGCTACACCTTC.